This T cell receptor (beta chain) appears in the sequencing data of a study of identical twins. General study results and limits: The degree of excess twin sharing was weaker in beta out-of-frame sequences.

Trimming took 6 bases from V and 4 from J, leaving 12 bases between them. CDR3 length: 13 residues. Regarding this clonotype: What it recognizes is unknown.

MiXCR, applied by TCRdb to the 5' RACE reads, yields one record per CDR3 protein. The table has a few hundred thousand distinct CDR3 sequences, roughly 20% seen once; the top ten hold 12%. This TCR came from a man aged 50-60 years in good health. The sequenced sample was naive T cells sorted from blood. The chain uses TRBV12-3 or TRBV12-4 and TRBJ1-1; D may be TRBD1 (6 bases). The CDR3 region has the DNA TGTGCCAGCAGACACAGGGACTCCACTGAAGCTTTCTTT. It encodes CASRHRDSTEAFF.